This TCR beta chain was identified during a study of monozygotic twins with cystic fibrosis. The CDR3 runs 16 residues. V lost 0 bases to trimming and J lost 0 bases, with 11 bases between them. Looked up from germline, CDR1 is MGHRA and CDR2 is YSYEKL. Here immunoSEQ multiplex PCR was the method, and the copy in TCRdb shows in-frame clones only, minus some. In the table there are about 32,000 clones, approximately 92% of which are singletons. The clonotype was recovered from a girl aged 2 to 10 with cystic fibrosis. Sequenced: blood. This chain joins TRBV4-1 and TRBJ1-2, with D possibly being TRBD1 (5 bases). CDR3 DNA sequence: TGCGCCAGCAGCCAAGAACCGACAGCCCCTAACTATGGCTACACCTTC. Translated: CASSQEPTAPNYGYTF.